The entry that follows covers one T cell receptor (beta chain) sequence. In its sample, this clone was seen once. No cognate antigen has been identified for it. No much larger clone exists at a distance of one base, and base qualities are not known. The sample originates from a study of cytomegalovirus exposure and HLA in healthy donors (dated by TCRdb to 2016 to 2017). The study in broad terms: A later analysis indicated that the 120 or so validation repertoires were generated on the platform also employed for the approximately 690 repertoires of the first cohort. The study aimed to test whether signatures of past pathogen exposure could be identified by cataloging public T cell receptors. In addition to the first cohort of approximately 650 subjects, a separate validation cohort of approximately 130 different subjects was used. High-throughput TCR immunosequencing, statistical association of individual TCRs with disease status, and machine learning were combined to predict cytomegalovirus infection status. The paper as a whole reports these results and caveats: The study gave a list of under 200 TCR beta chains associated with cytomegalovirus. A few of the identified cytomegalovirus-associated TCR beta chains were confirmed in vitro to be specific for cytomegalovirus antigens. Most TCR sequences were seen in very few donors, while some public TCRs were found in many individuals. A later analysis lacked HLA typing for the validation cohort, so it scored co-occurrence in that cohort across all 110 or so repertoires. According to the authors, the approach could potentially be generalized to other disease states and immunological phenotypes. Of the cluster scores, roughly 95% were above 0 in a later analysis, which found that TCRs clustered in the first cohort also tended to co-occur in the 90 to 150 validation repertoires. Cytomegalovirus status was reported to be diagnosed by the classifier with high specificity and sensitivity in both the original and validation cohorts.

The CDR3 runs 15 amino acids, cysteine and phenylalanine included. The sequence is cut down to CDR3 DNA, 45 bases in frame from base 1. CDR1 and CDR2, looked up from the germline V gene, are MGHDK and SYGVNS. V is clipped by 6 bases and J by 5 bases, and the sequence between their germline boundaries is 16 bases long. Library preparation used the immunoSEQ multiplex PCR assay. The study's processing was this. To diagnose cytomegalovirus status from the catalog of TCR beta chain sequences, a statistical classification framework was built. Held by TCRdb, this immuneACCESS table contains in-frame sequences only and omits some clones. Under half of the omission traces to an unresolved V gene where checked; the cause of the rest is unknown. The DNA gave D and trimming, while V, J and clone size come from that table. The sample yields 240,000 or so clones; approximately 86% were counted once. Of the sample, around 1.2% is held by the ten largest clones.

Separate from the roughly 700-subject first cohort, the validation cohort of 90 to 150 subjects was the group to which the donors belonged. Recombination connected TRBV25-1 to TRBJ2-2; TRBD1 is possibly the D segment (6 matching bases). Sequenced material: PBMCs. This sequence originates from a woman aged 30 to 39 in good health and CMV-seropositive. The DNA sequence is as follows: TGTGCCAGCAGCGGCGAGGGGGTACAAACCGGGGAGCTGTTTTTT. It translates as CASSGEGVQTGELFF.